The 4 T cell receptor beta chains below all came from one sample that was sequenced in a study of Ad26.COV2.S vaccination and SARS-CoV-2 variants. Data came from immunoSEQ multiplex PCR; TCRdb stores just in-frame clones and leaves some out. This sample yields 250,000 to 300,000 clones, of which approximately 87% are seen a single time; approximately 3.4% belongs to the top ten. Treatment reported: about 20 received Ad26.COV2.S at low or high dose, single or two shots; 5 received placebo; per-sample allocation not given. The samples date from day 63 after the first vaccine or placebo injection. The input for sequencing was peripheral blood, taken in a trial of Ad26.COV2.S vaccine versus placebo. The origin of the receptors is a person aged 18-60 years who received the Ad26.COV2.S COVID-19 vaccine or a placebo.

This clone was seen once. The chain uses TRBV15 and TRBJ2-3; 9 bases are a match to TRBD2. CDR1 LNHNV and CDR2 YYDKDF come from the germline V gene (reference sequence). The CDR3 spans 15 residues. V was clipped by 5 bases and J by 0 bases; unmatched bases: 3. CDR3: CATSGTSGSTDTQYF. The CDR3 coding sequence is TGTGCCACCAGCGGAACTAGCGGGAGCACAGATACGCAGTATTTT.

The sample holds many counts of this clone. The V call is TRBV4-3, the J call TRBJ2-2; D unclear. The germline V gene has CDR1 LGHNA and CDR2 YSLEER. The CDR3 spans 15 residues. V lost 0 bases, J lost 1 base, and 6 bases lay in between. The CDR3 protein is CASSQDLVNTGELFF. In DNA, the CDR3 is TGCGCCAGCAGCCAAGATCTGGTGAACACCGGGGAGCTGTTTTTT.

In its sample, this clone was seen a few times. The gene calls are TRBV7-2 and TRBJ2-5; no reliable D call. The V gene's germline CDR1 is SGHTA and CDR2 FQGNSA. The CDR3 sequence is 16 residues long. Deletions cut 5 bases from V and 2 bases from J, with 18 bases between. The CDR3 bases are TGTGCCAGCAGCACTATGCCCCTGGGCGGACAAGAGACCCAGTACTTC. Translating gives CASSTMPLGGQETQYF.

The chain couples TRBV7-2 to TRBJ2-2; D uncertain. The V gene lost 1 base and the J gene lost 7 bases, with 7 bases spanning the gap. Germline V CDR1 and CDR2: SGHTA, FQGNSA. CDR3 length: 13 amino acids. The CDR3: CASSLVWDGELFF. CDR3 DNA: TGTGCCAGCAGCTTAGTTTGGGACGGGGAGCTGTTTTTT.